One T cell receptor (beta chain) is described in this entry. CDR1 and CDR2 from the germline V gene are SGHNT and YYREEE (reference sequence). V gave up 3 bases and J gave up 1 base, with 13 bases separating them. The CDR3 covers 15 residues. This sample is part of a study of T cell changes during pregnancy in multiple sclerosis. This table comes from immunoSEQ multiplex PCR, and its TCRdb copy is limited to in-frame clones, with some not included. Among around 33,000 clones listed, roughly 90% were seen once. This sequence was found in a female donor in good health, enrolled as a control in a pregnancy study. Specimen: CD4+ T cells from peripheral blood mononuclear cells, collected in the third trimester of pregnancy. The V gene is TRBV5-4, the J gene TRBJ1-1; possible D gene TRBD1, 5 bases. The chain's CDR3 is CASSSYGGGNTEAFF. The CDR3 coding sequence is TGTGCCAGCAGCTCGTACGGGGGGGGGAACACTGAAGCTTTCTTT.